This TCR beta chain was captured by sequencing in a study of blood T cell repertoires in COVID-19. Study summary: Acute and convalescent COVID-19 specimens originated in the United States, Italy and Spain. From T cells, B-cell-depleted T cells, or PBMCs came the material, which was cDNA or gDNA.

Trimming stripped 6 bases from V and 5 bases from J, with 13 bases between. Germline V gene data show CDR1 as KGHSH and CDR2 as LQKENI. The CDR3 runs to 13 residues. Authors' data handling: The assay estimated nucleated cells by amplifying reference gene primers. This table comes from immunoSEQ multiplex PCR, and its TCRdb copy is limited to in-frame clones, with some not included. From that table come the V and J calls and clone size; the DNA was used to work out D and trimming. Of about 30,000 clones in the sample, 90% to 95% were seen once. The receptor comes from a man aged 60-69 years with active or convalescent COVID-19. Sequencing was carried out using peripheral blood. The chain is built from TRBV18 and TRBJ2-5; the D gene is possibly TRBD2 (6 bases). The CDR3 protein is CASSREKGETQYF. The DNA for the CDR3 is TGTGCCAGCTCTCGGGAGAAAGGGGAGACCCAGTACTTC.